The 16 T cell receptor beta chains listed next were all sequenced from one sample in a study of blood T cell repertoires in COVID-19. TCRdb's copy holds only in-frame clones and misses some; the assay was immunoSEQ multiplex PCR. In the table there are about 140,000 clones, around 73% of which are singletons. Specimen: peripheral blood. The receptors come from a woman aged 50 to 65 with active or convalescent COVID-19.

The chain is built from TRBV6-6 and TRBJ1-1; possibly TRBD1 for D (6 bases). The CDR3 spans 13 residues. V dropped 5 bases and J dropped 4 bases, with 11 bases sitting between them. Germline assignment: CDR1 MNHNY and CDR2 SVGAGI (reference sequence). CDR3 nucleotides: TGTGCCAGCAGTCGTCGGACAGCCACTGAAGCTTTCTTT. Protein sequence: CASSRRTATEAFF.

This clone was counted once. The chain links TRBV5-6 to TRBJ1-5, with 7 bases matching TRBD1. The V gene end was trimmed by 3 bases and the J gene end by 1 base; junction bases not matched to a gene: 4. This CDR3 region has 15 residues. The germline gives CDR1 SGHDT, CDR2 YYEEEE. CDR3 residues: CASSSQGRSNQPQHF. Written as DNA, the CDR3 is TGTGCCAGCAGCTCACAGGGGAGAAGCAATCAGCCCCAGCATTTT.

The V and J genes are TRBV5-6 and TRBJ2-5; D remains unclear. Germline V gives CDR1 SGHDT, CDR2 YYEEEE. The V and J ends lost 4 bases and 3 bases respectively, with 10 bases between them. The CDR3 runs 13 residues. The CDR3 nucleotides are TGTGCCAGCAGCCTGACTTACGAAGAGACCCAGTACTTC. Protein product: CASSLTYEETQYF. Together with reference TRBV5-6 and TRBJ2-5, the CDR3 gives the full variable domain: DAGVTQSPTHLIKTRGQQVTLRCSPKSGHDTVSWYQQALGQGPQFIFQYYEEEERQRGNFPDRFSGHQFPNYSSELNVNALLLGDSALYLCASSLTYEETQYFGPGTRLLVL.

V usage is TRBV5-1 and J usage is TRBJ1-3, with D possibly matching TRBD1 (5 bases). The CDR3 extends over 15 amino acids. The germline V gene has CDR1 SGHRS and CDR2 YFSETQ. V lost 4 bases to trimming and J lost 2 bases, with 13 bases between them. For the CDR3, the DNA is TGCGCCAGCAGCCCGGCAGGGATTACTGGAAACACCATATATTTT. Its translation: CASSPAGITGNTIYF.

The chain joins TRBV6-5 to TRBJ1-6; weak D call: TRBD1 (6 bases). V was shortened by 2 bases and J by 4 bases, with 6 bases between the two germline ends. The CDR3 sequence is 14 residues long. CDR1 and CDR2 from the germline V gene are MNHEY and SVGAGI. The CDR3 is CASSYRGYNSPLHF. CDR3 sequence (DNA): TGTGCCAGCAGTTACAGGGGGTATAATTCACCCCTCCACTTT.

As regards this clone: Other nucleotide sequences from this sample produce the same CDR3. This chain joins TRBV19 and TRBJ1-1, with D unclear. Between the trimmed V and J ends, which lost 5 bases and 1 base, there was a span of 8 bases. CDR3 length equals 13 residues. CDR1 and CDR2 from the germline V gene are LNHDA and SQIVND (reference sequence). This CDR3 reads CASSSTRNTEAFF. CDR3 in DNA: TGTGCCAGTAGTTCAACTCGGAACACTGAAGCTTTCTTT.

The chain recombines TRBV6-5 with TRBJ1-2; TRBD1 aligns across 7 bases. V trimming: 8 bases; J trimming: 5 bases; junction bases outside the gene matches: 8. This CDR3 region has 13 residues. Germline V gives CDR1 MNHEY, CDR2 SVGAGI. The CDR3: CASSGTVQYGYTF. The CDR3 DNA reads TGTGCCAGCTCAGGGACAGTACAATATGGCTACACCTTC.

The chain employs TRBV9 and TRBJ1-5; D is unclear. The germline V gene encodes CDR1 SGDLS and CDR2 YYNGEE. The CDR3 is 14 amino acids. Trimming left V 5 bases short and J 3 bases short, with 12 bases between. The CDR3 sequence: CASSGGLTNQPQHF. The CDR3 nucleotides read TGTGCCAGCAGTGGAGGGCTAACCAATCAGCCCCAGCATTTT.

V usage is TRBV6-5 and J usage is TRBJ2-7; possible D gene TRBD2, 5 bases. The V end lost 7 bases, the J end lost 3 bases, and 16 bases lay between the germline ends. This CDR3 has 14 amino acids. In germline, CDR1 is MNHEY, CDR2 SVGAGI. CDR3 coding DNA: TGTGCCAGCACCCCCAATAGCGATCGCTACGAGCAGTACTTC. Its protein product is CASTPNSDRYEQYF.

The J gene is TRBJ1-2, the V gene TRBV24-1; no reliable D call. The length of the CDR3 is 14 residues. Germline CDR1 is KGHDR and CDR2 is SFDVKD. V lost 4 bases to trimming and J lost 5 bases, with 13 bases between them. The CDR3 bases are TGTGCCACCAGTGACGTTGACACAGCTTATGGCTACACCTTC. As protein: CATSDVDTAYGYTF.

The J gene is TRBJ2-1, the V gene TRBV5-1; D might be TRBD1 (7 bases). There are 15 residues in the CDR3. CDR1 is SGHRS and CDR2 is YFSETQ in the germline V gene. The V and J ends lost 3 bases and 3 bases respectively, with 13 bases between them. The CDR3 coding sequence is TGCGCCAGCAGCTCAAACCAGGGGGGCTACAATGAGCAGTTCTTC. Translated, it gives CASSSNQGGYNEQFF.

V gene TRBV3-1 (or the pseudogene TRBV3-2) combines with J gene TRBJ2-7, with TRBD2 identical over 8 bases. The CDR3 consists of 16 residues. V shed 4 bases and J 0 bases; nucleotides not matched to a gene: 8. Germline-derived CDR1 and CDR2 are LGHDT and YNNKEL (reference sequence). CDR3 bases: TGTGCCAGCAGCCCCATAGCGGGGTTGGCCTCCTACGAGCAGTACTTC. It codes for CASSPIAGLASYEQYF.

The V call is TRBV4-3, the J call TRBJ1-1, with D perhaps matching TRBD1 (6 bases). The CDR3 loop spans 12 amino acids. V was shortened by 0 bases and J by 10 bases, with 9 bases between the two germline ends. The germline V gene encodes CDR1 LGHNA and CDR2 YSLEER. CDR3 in amino acids: CASSQDGRGAFF. In DNA, the CDR3 is TGCGCCAGCAGCCAAGATGGCAGGGGAGCTTTCTTT.

The chain links TRBV7-6 to TRBJ2-5; TRBD2 aligns across 7 bases. There are 13 residues in the CDR3. The V segment lost 8 bases and the J segment 5 bases; nucleotides outside the gene matches: 8. CDR1 SGHVS and CDR2 FNYEAQ come from the germline V gene. CDR3 region: CASLPGGLETQYF. The CDR3, as DNA: TGTGCCAGCCTACCGGGGGGTTTGGAGACCCAGTACTTC.

J is TRBJ2-1 and V is TRBV29-1; TRBD2 agrees at 16 bases. V lost 3 bases to trimming and J lost 7 bases; unmatched junction nucleotides: 15. Germline V CDR1 and CDR2: SQVTM, ANQGSEA. The CDR3 extends over 19 amino acids. Here the CDR3 DNA reads TGCAGCGTTGAGGGATCTTCTGTATGGGGACTAGCGGGGGGGAATGAGCAGTTCTTC. As protein: CSVEGSSVWGLAGGNEQFF.

V is TRBV4-2 and J is TRBJ2-5; 12 bases are a match to TRBD2. The germline V gene has CDR1 LGHNA and CDR2 YNFKEQ. V dropped 4 bases and J dropped 1; count of bases not matched to a gene: 4. The CDR3 length is 16 residues. CDR3 bases: TGTGCCAGCAGCCGTACACTAGCGGGGGGCCAAGAGACCCAGTACTTC. Protein sequence: CASSRTLAGGQETQYF.